Listed below are T cell receptor beta chains from one sample, sequenced in a study of chemoradiotherapy in HPV16-positive cancers. Method: immunoSEQ multiplex PCR; TCRdb's copy keeps in-frame clones and lacks some. Here the sample spans 500 or so clones, around four fifths being singletons. Source: tumor tissue, taken from a patient who underwent chemoradiotherapy. The receptors come from a human donor with HPV-associated anogenital cancer. Both conserved end residues are part of each CDR3. D genes are given only for firm matches. Only some rows state a clone size, as once, few, many or a class for expanded clones.

d_call,clone_size,j_call,v_call,cdr3_nt,cdr3_aa
.,.,TRBJ2-2,TRBV21-1,TGTGCCAGCAGCCCGGATCTGTGGGGCACGAACACCGGGGAGCTGTTTTTT,CASSPDLWGTNTGELFF
.,.,TRBJ1-5,TRBV18,TGTGCCAGCTCACAAATGGGACAAATCAATAGCAATCAGCCCCAGCATTTT,CASSQMGQINSNQPQHF
.,.,TRBJ2-3,TRBV5-1,TGCGCCAGCAGCTTGGTTGGGGCAGCTCCGCAGTATTTT,CASSLVGAAPQYF
TRBD1,.,TRBJ2-7,TRBV11-2,TGTGCCAGCAGCTTTGGGGGGGGACAGGGGGGTTTTTACGAGCAGTACTTC,CASSFGGGQGGFYEQYF
.,.,TRBJ2-1,TRBV29-1,TGCAGCGTTCTCCTGAGGACGGGGGTGGGTGAGCAGTTCTTC,CSVLLRTGVGEQFF
TRBD2,once,TRBJ2-7,TRBV10-3,TGTGCCATCAGTGAGCTGGCTAGCGGGGGGGACGAGCAGTACTTC,CAISELASGGDEQYF
TRBD1,once,TRBJ1-2,TRBV11-2,TGTGCCAGCAGTTCCCCTCGAGGGACAGCCTATGGCTACACCTTC,CASSSPRGTAYGYTF
.,.,TRBJ2-2,TRBV6-5,TGTGCCAGCAGTTACGGGGTAGGAAGCACCGGGGAGCTGTTTTTT,CASSYGVGSTGELFF
TRBD1,.,TRBJ1-2,TRBV5-6,TGTGCCAGCAGCCGGACAGGGGTTAACTATGGCTACACCTTC,CASSRTGVNYGYTF
.,.,TRBJ2-5,TRBV27,TGTGCCAGCCTGGGGGAGACCCAGTACTTC,CASLGETQYF
.,.,TRBJ1-3,TRBV4-2,TGTGCCAGCAGCCAAGGTGGAGGAGGAAACACCATATATTTT,CASSQGGGGNTIYF
.,.,TRBJ2-7,TRBV2,TGTGCCAGCAAAAAGGACAGAAGGTACGAGCAGTACTTC,CASKKDRRYEQYF
.,.,TRBJ2-1,TRBV4-3,TGCGCCAGCAGCCAAGATGGAGGGGGGGCGTACAATGAGCAGTTCTTC,CASSQDGGGAYNEQFF
TRBD2,once,TRBJ2-3,TRBV7-3,TGTGCCAGCAGCTCGACCCCGGGACTAGCGAGGGGGGAAGATACGCAGTATTTT,CASSSTPGLARGEDTQYF
.,.,TRBJ1-4,TRBV4-3,TGCGCCAGCAGCCCCTCCCCCCTCACAACTAATGAAAAACTGTTTTTT,CASSPSPLTTNEKLFF
TRBD2,.,TRBJ2-1,TRBV18,TGTGCCAGCTCACCTAACCCCGGGACTAGCGGGGGCCGCTACAATGAGCAGTTCTTC,CASSPNPGTSGGRYNEQFF
.,.,TRBJ1-1,TRBV6-4,TGTGCCAGCAGTGCAGGGGCAAGAACTGAAGCTTTCTTT,CASSAGARTEAFF
.,.,TRBJ1-6,TRBV6-1,TGTGCCAGCAGTGAAGGAGCGGGGGGTCCCAATTCACCCCTCCACTTT,CASSEGAGGPNSPLHF
TRBD2,.,TRBJ2-1,TRBV2,TGTGCCAGCAGTTTTCAAAGCGGGGGGGCCCAGAATGAGCAGTTCTTC,CASSFQSGGAQNEQFF
.,.,TRBJ2-5,TRBV2,TGTGCCAGCAGTGACCGGGGGCGGGGGTCAGAGACCCAGTACTTC,CASSDRGRGSETQYF
.,.,TRBJ2-1,TRBV6-6,TGTGCCAGCACCCCGAGCTCCTACAATGAGCAGTTCTTC,CASTPSSYNEQFF
TRBD1,.,TRBJ2-7,TRBV19,TGTGCCAGTAGTTCTGCCGGGACAGGGGAACATTACGAGCAGTACTTC,CASSSAGTGEHYEQYF
.,once,TRBJ1-1,TRBV5-1,TGCGCCAGCAGCTTGGAGTGGGGGAACAGTGAAGCTTTCTTT,CASSLEWGNSEAFF
.,few,TRBJ1-1,TRBV6-4,TGTGCCAGCAGTGTTTACGGAAACACTGAAGCTTTCTTT,CASSVYGNTEAFF